This record concerns one TCR beta chain sequence. This sample is part of a study of identical twins. One entry per CDR3 protein, called by TCRdb with MiXCR from the 5' RACE reads. The table lists about 430,000 distinct CDR3 sequences, less than 20% of them singletons. This CDR3 has 13 amino acids. The ends were cut back, 6 bases at V and 4 bases at J, with 10 bases in the middle. The chain uses TRBV12-3 or TRBV12-4 and TRBJ1-5, with a tentative D call TRBD1 (5 bases). Sequencing was performed on naive T cells sorted from blood. The sequence came from a man aged 45-65 years in good health. The CDR3 sequence: CASSYRRNQPQHF. The CDR3 nucleotides are TGTGCCAGCAGCTACAGGCGTAATCAGCCCCAGCATTTT.